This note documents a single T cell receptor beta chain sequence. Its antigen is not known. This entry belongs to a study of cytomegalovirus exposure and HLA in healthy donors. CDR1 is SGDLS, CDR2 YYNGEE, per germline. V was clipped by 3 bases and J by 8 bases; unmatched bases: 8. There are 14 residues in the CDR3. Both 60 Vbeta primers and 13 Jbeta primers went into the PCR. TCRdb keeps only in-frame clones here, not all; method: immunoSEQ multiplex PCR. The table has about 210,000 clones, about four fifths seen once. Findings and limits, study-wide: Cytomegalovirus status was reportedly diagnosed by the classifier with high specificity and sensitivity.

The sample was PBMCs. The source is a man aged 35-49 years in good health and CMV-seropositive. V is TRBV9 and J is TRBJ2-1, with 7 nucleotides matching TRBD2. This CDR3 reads CASSAGLGLDEQFF. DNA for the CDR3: TGTGCCAGCAGCGCCGGACTAGGTCTCGATGAGCAGTTCTTC.